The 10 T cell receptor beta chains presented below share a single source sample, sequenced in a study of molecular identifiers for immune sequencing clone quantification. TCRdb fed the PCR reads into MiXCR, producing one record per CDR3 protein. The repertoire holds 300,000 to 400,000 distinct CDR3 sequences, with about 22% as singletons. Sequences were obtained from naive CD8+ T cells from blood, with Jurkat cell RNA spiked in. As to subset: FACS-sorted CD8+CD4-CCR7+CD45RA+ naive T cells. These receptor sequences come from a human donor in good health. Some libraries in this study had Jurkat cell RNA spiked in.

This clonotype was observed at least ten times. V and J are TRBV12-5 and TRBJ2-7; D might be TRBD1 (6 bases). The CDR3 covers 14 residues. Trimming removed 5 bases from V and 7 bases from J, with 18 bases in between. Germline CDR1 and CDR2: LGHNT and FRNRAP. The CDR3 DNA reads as TGTGCTAGTGGTCCGGGACATAACCCTCGGGAGCAGTACTTC. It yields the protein CASGPGHNPREQYF. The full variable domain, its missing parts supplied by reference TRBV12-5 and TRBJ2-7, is DARVTQTPRHKVTEMGQEVTMRCQPILGHNTVFWYRQTMMQGLELLAYFRNRAPLDDSGMPKDRFSAEMPDATLATLKIQPSEPRDSAVYFCASGPGHNPREQYFGPGTRLTVT.

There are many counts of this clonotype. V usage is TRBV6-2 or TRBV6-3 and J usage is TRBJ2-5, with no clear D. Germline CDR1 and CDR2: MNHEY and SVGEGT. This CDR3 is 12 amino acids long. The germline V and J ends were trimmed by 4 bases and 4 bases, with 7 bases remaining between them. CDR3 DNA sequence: TGTGCCAGCAGTTCGACCTTAGAGACCCAGTACTTC. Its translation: CASSSTLETQYF.

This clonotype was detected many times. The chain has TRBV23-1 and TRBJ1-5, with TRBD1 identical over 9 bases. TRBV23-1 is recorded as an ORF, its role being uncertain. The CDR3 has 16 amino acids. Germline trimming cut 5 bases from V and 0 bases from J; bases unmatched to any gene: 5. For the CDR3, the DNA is TGCGCCAGCAGTTCCCGACAGGGGGTTAGCAATCAGCCCCAGCATTTT. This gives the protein CASSSRQGVSNQPQHF.

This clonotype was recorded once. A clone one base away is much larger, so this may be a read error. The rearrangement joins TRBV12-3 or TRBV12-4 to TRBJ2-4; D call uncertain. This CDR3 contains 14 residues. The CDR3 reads CASSLGSNKSIQYF. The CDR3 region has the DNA TGTGCCAGCAGTTTAGGCAGTAACAAAAGCATTCAGTACTTC.

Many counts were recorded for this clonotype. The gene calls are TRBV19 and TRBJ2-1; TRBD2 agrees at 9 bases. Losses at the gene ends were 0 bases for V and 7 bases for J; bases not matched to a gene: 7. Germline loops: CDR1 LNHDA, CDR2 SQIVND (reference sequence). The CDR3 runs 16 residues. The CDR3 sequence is CASSIDPQGLANEQFF. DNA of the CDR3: TGTGCCAGTAGTATAGATCCCCAAGGACTAGCGAATGAGCAGTTCTTC.

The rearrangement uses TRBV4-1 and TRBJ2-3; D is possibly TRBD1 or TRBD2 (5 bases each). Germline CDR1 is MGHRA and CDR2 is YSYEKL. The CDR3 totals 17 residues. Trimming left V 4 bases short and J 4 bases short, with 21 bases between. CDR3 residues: CASSLLLVWGSADTQYF. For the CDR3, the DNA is TGCGCCAGCAGCCTCCTTTTGGTTTGGGGGAGCGCAGATACGCAGTATTTT.

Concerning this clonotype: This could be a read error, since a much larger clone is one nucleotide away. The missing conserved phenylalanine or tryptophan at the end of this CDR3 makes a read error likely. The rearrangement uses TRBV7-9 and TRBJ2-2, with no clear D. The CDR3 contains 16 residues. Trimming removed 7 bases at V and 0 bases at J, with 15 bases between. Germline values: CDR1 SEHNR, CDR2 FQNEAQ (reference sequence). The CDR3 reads CASTEQPKPNTGELFY. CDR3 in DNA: TGTGCCAGCACCGAACAGCCAAAGCCGAACACCGGGGAGCTGTTTTAT.

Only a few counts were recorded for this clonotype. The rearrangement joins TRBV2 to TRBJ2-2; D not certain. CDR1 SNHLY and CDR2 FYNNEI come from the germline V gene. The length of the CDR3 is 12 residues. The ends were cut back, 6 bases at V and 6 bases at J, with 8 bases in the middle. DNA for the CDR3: TGTGCCAGCAGATCCCTGGCCGGGGAGCTGTTTTTT. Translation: CASRSLAGELFF. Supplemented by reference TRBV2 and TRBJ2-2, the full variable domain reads EPEVTQTPSHQVTQMGQEVILRCVPISNHLYFYWYRQILGQKVEFLVSFYNNEISEKSEIFDDQFSVERPDGSNFTLKIRSTKLEDSAMYFCASRSLAGELFFGEGSRLTVL.

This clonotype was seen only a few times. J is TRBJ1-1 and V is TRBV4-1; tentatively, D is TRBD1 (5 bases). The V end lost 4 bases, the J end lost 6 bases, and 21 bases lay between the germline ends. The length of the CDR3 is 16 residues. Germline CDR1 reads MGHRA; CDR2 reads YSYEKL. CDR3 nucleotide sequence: TGCGCCAGCAGCCTGGGGACTTTTTTTGTTTCTCCTGAAGCTTTCTTT. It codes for CASSLGTFFVSPEAFF.

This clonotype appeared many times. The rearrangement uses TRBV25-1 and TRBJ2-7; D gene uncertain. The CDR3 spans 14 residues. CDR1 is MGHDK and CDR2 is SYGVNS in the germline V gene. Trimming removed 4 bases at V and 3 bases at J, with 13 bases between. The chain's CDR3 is CASSVREVDYEQYF. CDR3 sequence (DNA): TGTGCCAGCAGTGTAAGGGAAGTGGACTACGAGCAGTACTTC.